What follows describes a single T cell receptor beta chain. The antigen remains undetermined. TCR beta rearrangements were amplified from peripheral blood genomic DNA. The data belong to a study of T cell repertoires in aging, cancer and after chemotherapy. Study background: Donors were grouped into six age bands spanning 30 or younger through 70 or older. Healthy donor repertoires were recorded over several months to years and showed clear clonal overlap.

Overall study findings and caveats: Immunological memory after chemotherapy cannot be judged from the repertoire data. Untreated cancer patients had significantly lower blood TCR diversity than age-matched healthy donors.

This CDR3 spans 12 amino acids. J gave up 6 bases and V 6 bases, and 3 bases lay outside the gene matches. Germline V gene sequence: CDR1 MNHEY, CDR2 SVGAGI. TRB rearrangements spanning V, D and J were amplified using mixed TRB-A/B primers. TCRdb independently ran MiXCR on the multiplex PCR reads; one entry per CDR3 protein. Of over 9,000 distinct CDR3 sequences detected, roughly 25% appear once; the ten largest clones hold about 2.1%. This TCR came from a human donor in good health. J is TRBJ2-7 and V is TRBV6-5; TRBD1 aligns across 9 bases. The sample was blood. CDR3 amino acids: CASSRQGGEQYF. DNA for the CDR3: TGTGCCAGCAGCAGACAGGGGGGCGAGCAGTACTTC.